The 15 T cell receptor beta chains below all came from one sample that was sequenced in a study of T cell repertoires in cytomegalovirus infection. In TCRdb, the reads were re-called with MiXCR into one record per CDR3 protein. The table lists around 500,000 distinct CDR3 sequences, under 55% of them singletons. No antigen has been assigned to these receptors. The specimen was cultured PBMCs, collected from culture after CMV antigen stimulation. The receptors originated from a human donor in good health (CMV status not recorded). Some clones in this sample may be carry-over from other donors' samples.

This sequence joins TRBV6-2 or TRBV6-3 and TRBJ2-7, with TRBD2 matching over 9 bases. Unmatched junction bases numbered 12, after V lost 7 bases and J lost 5 bases. Germline V gives CDR1 MNHEY, CDR2 SVGEGT. This CDR3 spans 15 amino acids. This chain's CDR3 is CASTPGREGHHEQYF. The CDR3 region has the DNA TGTGCCAGCACCCCTGGGCGGGAGGGCCACCACGAGCAGTACTTC.

The V call is TRBV7-2, the J call TRBJ2-1; TRBD2 matches at 13 bases. The CDR3 is 15 amino acids. V was clipped by 7 bases and J by 9 bases; unmatched bases: 9. CDR1 is SGHTA and CDR2 is FQGNSA in the germline V gene. This CDR3 is CASTRTSGSLGEQFF. In DNA, the CDR3 is TGTGCCAGCACCCGGACTAGCGGGAGCCTAGGTGAGCAGTTCTTC.

The J gene is TRBJ2-7, the V gene TRBV7-6; D might be TRBD2 (6 bases). The CDR3 has 15 amino acids. V lost 0 bases and J 2 bases, leaving 11 bases between the germline ends. Germline V gives CDR1 SGHVS, CDR2 FNYEAQ. CDR3 loop: CASSLAGTDAYEQYF. The DNA for the CDR3 is TGTGCCAGCAGCTTAGCGGGGACTGATGCCTACGAGCAGTACTTC.

This chain joins TRBV12-5 and TRBJ2-7, with D possibly matching TRBD2 (8 bases). Trimming shortened V by 3 bases and J by 3 bases, and 21 bases separated the two germline ends. Germline values: CDR1 LGHNT, CDR2 FRNRAP. CDR3 length: 17 residues. The CDR3 is CASGFYTGGTAYYEQYF. In DNA form, the CDR3 reads TGTGCTAGTGGTTTCTACACGGGGGGGACAGCGTACTACGAGCAGTACTTC.

This chain uses TRBV4-3 with TRBJ2-7; TRBD1 aligns across 11 bases. The CDR3 length is 16 residues. Germline V lookup: CDR1 LGHNA, CDR2 YSLEER. J gave up 4 bases and V 1 base, and 6 bases lay outside the gene matches. The CDR3: CASSQVVGQGEYEQYF. CDR3 coding DNA: TGCGCCAGCAGCCAAGTCGTGGGACAGGGGGAGTACGAGCAGTACTTC.

The chain is built from TRBV24-1 and TRBJ2-3, with D uncertain. Trimming pared 3 bases from V and 2 bases from J, leaving 5 bases between. There are 13 residues in the CDR3. Germline CDR1 is KGHDR and CDR2 is SFDVKD. The CDR3 sequence: CATSDRLTDTQYF. CDR3 sequence (DNA): TGTGCCACCAGTGATCGACTCACAGATACGCAGTATTTT.

The chain carries TRBV19 and TRBJ2-1; weak D call: TRBD2 (5 bases). The CDR3 is 13 amino acids. Germline CDR1 LNHDA, CDR2 SQIVND (reference sequence). The V end was cut by 7 bases, the J end by 6 bases, with 13 bases between. CDR3 sequence reads: CASTAGVINEQFF. The CDR3, as DNA: TGTGCCAGTACCGCCGGGGTCATCAATGAGCAGTTCTTC.

This chain links TRBV12-3 or TRBV12-4 with TRBJ1-2; maybe TRBD1 (6 bases). This CDR3 has 13 amino acids. V was cut by 6 bases and J by 3 bases, with 11 bases left in between. CDR3 bases: TGTGCCAGCAGATACTCAGGGGACTATGGCTACACCTTC. This encodes CASRYSGDYGYTF.

This clonotype has a handful of counts. This chain uses TRBV20-1 with TRBJ2-7, with 9 bases fitting TRBD2. The CDR3 runs 12 residues. Germline assignment: CDR1 DFQATT and CDR2 SNEGSKA (reference sequence). Unmatched junction bases numbered 6, after V lost 5 bases and J lost 7 bases. This CDR3 is CSAASGAGEQYF. The CDR3 DNA is TGCAGTGCTGCTAGCGGGGCGGGGGAGCAGTACTTC.

The chain carries TRBV7-2 and TRBJ2-7; no clear D gene. The V and J ends lost 2 bases and 6 bases respectively, with 17 bases between them. The CDR3 has 15 amino acids. Germline lookup yields CDR1 SGHTA and CDR2 FQGNSA. CDR3 sequence: CASSLNQGATIEQYF. As DNA, the CDR3 is TGTGCCAGCAGCTTAAATCAAGGCGCAACCATCGAGCAGTACTTC.

The chain joins TRBV2 to TRBJ1-5; TRBD1 matches 7 bases. With V trimmed by 3 bases and J by 6 bases, 5 bases remained unmatched. The CDR3 consists of 14 residues. Looked up from germline, CDR1 is SNHLY and CDR2 is FYNNEI. The CDR3 DNA is TGTGCCAGCAGTGATAGACAGGGATCTCAGCCCCAGCATTTT. Its protein product is CASSDRQGSQPQHF.

The V call is TRBV7-8, the J call TRBJ2-1, with 7 bases identical to TRBD2. J lost 1 base, V lost 5 bases, and 8 bases had no gene match. The CDR3 is 16 residues long. Germline lookup yields CDR1 SGHVS and CDR2 FQNEAQ. Here the CDR3 reads CASSGARGGSYNEQFF. Here the CDR3 DNA reads TGTGCCAGCAGCGGGGCGCGCGGGGGATCCTACAATGAGCAGTTCTTC.

CDR3 in amino acids: CASTTVGSEETQYF. In DNA form, the CDR3 reads TGTGCCAGCACCACCGTCGGCTCCGAGGAGACCCAGTACTTC. The chain combines TRBV7-2 with TRBJ2-5; no clear D. The CDR3 has 14 amino acids. With 7 bases removed from V and 5 bases from J, the gap between germline ends came to 17 bases. The germline V gene has CDR1 SGHTA and CDR2 FQGNSA. Drawing the rest from reference TRBV7-2 and TRBJ2-5, the complete variable domain is GAGVSQSPSNKVTEKGKDVELRCDPISGHTALYWYRQSLGQGLEFLIYFQGNSAPDKSGLPSDRFSAERTGGSVSTLTIQRTQQEDSAVYLCASTTVGSEETQYFGPGTRLLVL.

The genes are TRBV15 and TRBJ2-4; 7 positions match TRBD2. Germline CDR1 reads LNHNV; CDR2 reads YYDKDF (reference sequence). The CDR3 contains 15 residues. Trimming removed 3 bases from V and 7 bases from J; junction bases left unmatched: 9. This CDR3 is CATSRTRERDNIQYF. In nucleotides, the CDR3 is TGTGCCACCAGCAGGACCCGGGAGCGGGACAACATTCAGTACTTC.

This clonotype was counted a few times. This rearrangement joins TRBV19 to TRBJ2-5; D ambiguous. CDR1 LNHDA and CDR2 SQIVND come from the germline V gene (reference sequence). Trimming pared 7 bases from V and 0 bases from J, leaving 9 bases between. There are 13 residues in the CDR3. The CDR3 here is CASTNTDQETQYF. The CDR3 nucleotides read TGTGCCAGTACTAATACAGACCAAGAGACCCAGTACTTC.